The text below deals with one T cell receptor (beta chain). The data originate from a study of blood T cell repertoires in COVID-19. Study-wide background: PBMCs, B-cell-depleted T cells, or T cells were the source of the cDNA or gDNA that made up the material.

Methods used by the authors: Counts of nucleated cells, estimated from reference gene primer amplification, were obtained. Clones were read by immunoSEQ multiplex PCR, and TCRdb kept only the in-frame ones, dropping some. V and J calls and clone size are copied from that table; D and trimming were computed from the DNA. The data contain hundreds of thousands of clones, approximately 78% of them singletons. The length of the CDR3 is 16 residues. Germline loops: CDR1 MNHNS, CDR2 SASEGT. The V gene end was trimmed by 2 bases and the J gene end by 8 bases; junction bases not matched to a gene: 13. The sequence was obtained from a man between 40 and 49 years old who had been exposed to COVID-19. J is TRBJ1-1 and V is TRBV6-1; 8 nucleotides agree with TRBD1. Material: PBMCs or T cells enriched from blood (not recorded which). CDR3 bases: TGTGCCAGCAGTGAATATCCGACAGGGGTCAAGTCCGAAGCTTTCTTT. Residues: CASSEYPTGVKSEAFF.